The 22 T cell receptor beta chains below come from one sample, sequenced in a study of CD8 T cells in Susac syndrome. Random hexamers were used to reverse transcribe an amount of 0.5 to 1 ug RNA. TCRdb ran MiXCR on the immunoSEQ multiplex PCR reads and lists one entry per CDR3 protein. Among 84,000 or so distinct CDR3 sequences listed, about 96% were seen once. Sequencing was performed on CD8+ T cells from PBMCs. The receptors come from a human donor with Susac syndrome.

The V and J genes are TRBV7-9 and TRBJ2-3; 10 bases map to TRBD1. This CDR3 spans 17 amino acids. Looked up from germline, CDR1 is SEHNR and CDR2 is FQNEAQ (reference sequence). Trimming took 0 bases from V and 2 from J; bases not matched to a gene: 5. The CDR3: CASSLADRGEDTDTQYF. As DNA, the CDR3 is TGTGCCAGCAGCTTAGCGGACAGGGGGGAGGACACAGATACGCAGTATTTT.

The CDR3 DNA is TGTGCCAGCAGTGAAGCTGGTCTAGCCAACATTCAGTACTTC. Translating gives CASSEAGLANIQYF. The genes are TRBV2 and TRBJ2-4; D is possibly TRBD2 (5 bases). This CDR3 has 14 residues. CDR1 SNHLY and CDR2 FYNNEI come from the germline V gene. V was cut by 0 bases and J by 7 bases, with 10 bases left in between.

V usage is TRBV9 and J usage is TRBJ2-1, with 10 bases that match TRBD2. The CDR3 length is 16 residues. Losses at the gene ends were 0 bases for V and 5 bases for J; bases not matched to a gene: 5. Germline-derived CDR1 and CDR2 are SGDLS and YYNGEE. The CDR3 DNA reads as TGTGCCAGCAGCGTAGGGGCTAGCGGGAGTCACAATGAGCAGTTCTTC. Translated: CASSVGASGSHNEQFF.

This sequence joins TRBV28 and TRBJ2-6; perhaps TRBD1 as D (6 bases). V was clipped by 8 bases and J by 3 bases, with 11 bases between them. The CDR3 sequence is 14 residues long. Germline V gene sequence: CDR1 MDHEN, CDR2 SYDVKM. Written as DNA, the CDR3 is TGTGCCAGCCAAGGGGGAGATGGGGCCAACGTCCTGACTTTC. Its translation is CASQGGDGANVLTF.

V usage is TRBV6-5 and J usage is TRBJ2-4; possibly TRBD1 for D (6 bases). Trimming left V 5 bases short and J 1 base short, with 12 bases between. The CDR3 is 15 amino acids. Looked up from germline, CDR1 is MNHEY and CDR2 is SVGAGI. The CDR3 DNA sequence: TGTGCCAGCAGTCCTCAGGGGATGGCCAAAAACATTCAGTACTTC. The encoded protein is CASSPQGMAKNIQYF.

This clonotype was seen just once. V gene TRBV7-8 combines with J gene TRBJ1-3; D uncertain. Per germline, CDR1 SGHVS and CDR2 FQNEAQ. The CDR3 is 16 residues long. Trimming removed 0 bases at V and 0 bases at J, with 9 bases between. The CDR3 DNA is TGTGCCAGCAGCTTAGCGCCCCGGAGCTCTGGAAACACCATATATTTT. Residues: CASSLAPRSSGNTIYF.

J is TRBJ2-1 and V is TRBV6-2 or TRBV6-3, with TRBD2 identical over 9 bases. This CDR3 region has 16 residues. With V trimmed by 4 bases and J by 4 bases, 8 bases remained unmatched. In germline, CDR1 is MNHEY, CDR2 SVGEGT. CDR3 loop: CASSSSLAGVYNEQFF. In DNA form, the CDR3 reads TGTGCCAGCAGTTCCTCTTTAGCGGGAGTATACAATGAGCAGTTCTTC.

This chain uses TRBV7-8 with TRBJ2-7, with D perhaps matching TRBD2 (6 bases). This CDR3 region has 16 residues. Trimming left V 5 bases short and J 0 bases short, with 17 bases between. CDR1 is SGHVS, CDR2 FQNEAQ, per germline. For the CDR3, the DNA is TGTGCCAGCAGCGAGGGGCCGGGACTCGACTCCTACGAGCAGTACTTC. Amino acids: CASSEGPGLDSYEQYF.

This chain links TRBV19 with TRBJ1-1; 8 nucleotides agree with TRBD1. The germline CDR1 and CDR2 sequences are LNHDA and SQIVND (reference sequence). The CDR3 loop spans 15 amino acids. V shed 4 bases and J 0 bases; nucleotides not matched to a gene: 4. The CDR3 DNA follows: TGTGCCAGTAGTAGCCTGACAGGGGTGAACACTGAAGCTTTCTTT. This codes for CASSSLTGVNTEAFF.

The CDR3 loop reads CASTGGQIDQPQHF. Here the CDR3 DNA reads TGCGCCAGCACGGGCGGGCAAATCGATCAGCCCCAGCATTTT. This sequence joins TRBV10-2 and TRBJ1-5, with no clear D. Trimming took 7 bases from V and 5 from J, leaving 15 bases between them. This CDR3 spans 14 amino acids. CDR1 is WSHSY and CDR2 is SAAADI in the germline V gene.

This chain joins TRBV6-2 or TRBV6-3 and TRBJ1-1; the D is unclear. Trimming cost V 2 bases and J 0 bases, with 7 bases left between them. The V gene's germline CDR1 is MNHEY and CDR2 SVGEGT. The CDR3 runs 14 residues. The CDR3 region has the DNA TGTGCCAGCAGTTACGGAGTGATGAACACTGAAGCTTTCTTT. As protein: CASSYGVMNTEAFF.

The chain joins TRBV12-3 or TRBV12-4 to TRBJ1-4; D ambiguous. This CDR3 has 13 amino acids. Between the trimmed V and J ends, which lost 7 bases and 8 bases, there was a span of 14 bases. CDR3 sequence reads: CASTPSFGEKLFF. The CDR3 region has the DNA TGTGCCAGCACCCCGTCCTTCGGGGAAAAACTGTTTTTT.

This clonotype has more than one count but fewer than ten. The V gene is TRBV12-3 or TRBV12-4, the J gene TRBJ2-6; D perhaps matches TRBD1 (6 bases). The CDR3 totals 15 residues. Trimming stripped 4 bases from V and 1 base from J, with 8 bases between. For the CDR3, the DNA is TGTGCCAGCAGTTCTACAGGGTCTGGGGCCAACGTCCTGACTTTC. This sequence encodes CASSSTGSGANVLTF.

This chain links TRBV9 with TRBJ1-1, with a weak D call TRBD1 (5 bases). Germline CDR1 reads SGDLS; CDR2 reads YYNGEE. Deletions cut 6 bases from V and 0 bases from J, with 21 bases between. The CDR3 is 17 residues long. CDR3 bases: TGTGCCAGCACCTTAGTGGGAGGGGTCGGGATGAACACTGAAGCTTTCTTT. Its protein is CASTLVGGVGMNTEAFF.

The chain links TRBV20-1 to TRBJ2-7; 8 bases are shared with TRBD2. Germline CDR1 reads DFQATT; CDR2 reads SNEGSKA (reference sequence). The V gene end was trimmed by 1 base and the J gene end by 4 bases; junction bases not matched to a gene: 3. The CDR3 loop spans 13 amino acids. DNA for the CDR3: TGCAGTGCTAGAGTGGGACTAGAGTACGAGCAGTACTTC. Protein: CSARVGLEYEQYF.

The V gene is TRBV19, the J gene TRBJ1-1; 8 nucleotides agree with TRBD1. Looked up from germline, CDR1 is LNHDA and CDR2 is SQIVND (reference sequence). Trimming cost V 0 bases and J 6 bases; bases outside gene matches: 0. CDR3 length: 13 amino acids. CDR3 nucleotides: TGTGCCAGTAGTATAGAGACAGGGGCTGAAGCTTTCTTT. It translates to CASSIETGAEAFF.

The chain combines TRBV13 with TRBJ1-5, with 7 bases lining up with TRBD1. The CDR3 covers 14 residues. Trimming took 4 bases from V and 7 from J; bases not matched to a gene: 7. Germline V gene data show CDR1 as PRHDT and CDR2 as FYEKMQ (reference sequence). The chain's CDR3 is CASSYGAGGQPQHF. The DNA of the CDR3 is TGTGCCAGCAGCTATGGGGCAGGGGGGCAGCCCCAGCATTTT.

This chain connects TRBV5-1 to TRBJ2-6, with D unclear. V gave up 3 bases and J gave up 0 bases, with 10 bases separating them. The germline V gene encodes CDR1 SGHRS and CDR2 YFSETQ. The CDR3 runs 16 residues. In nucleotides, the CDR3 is TGCGCCAGCAGCTGGACCCCTTCCTCTGGGGCCAACGTCCTGACTTTC. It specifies CASSWTPSSGANVLTF. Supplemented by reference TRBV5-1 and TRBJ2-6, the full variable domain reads KAGVTQTPRYLIKTRGQQVTLSCSPISGHRSVSWYQQTPGQGLQFLFEYFSETQRNKGNFPGRFSGRQFSNSRSEMNVSTLELGDSALYLCASSWTPSSGANVLTFGAGSRLTVL.

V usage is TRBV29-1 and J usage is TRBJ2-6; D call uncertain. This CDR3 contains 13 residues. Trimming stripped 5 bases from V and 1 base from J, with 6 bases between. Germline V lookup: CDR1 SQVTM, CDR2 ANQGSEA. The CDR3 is CSVHLSGANVLTF. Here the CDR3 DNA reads TGCAGCGTTCATTTATCTGGGGCCAACGTCCTGACTTTC.

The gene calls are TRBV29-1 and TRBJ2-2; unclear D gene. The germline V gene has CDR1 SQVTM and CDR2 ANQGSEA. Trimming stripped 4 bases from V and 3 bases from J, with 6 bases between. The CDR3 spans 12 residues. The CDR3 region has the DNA TGCAGCGTTGGGCCGCACACCGGGGAGCTGTTTTTT. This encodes CSVGPHTGELFF.

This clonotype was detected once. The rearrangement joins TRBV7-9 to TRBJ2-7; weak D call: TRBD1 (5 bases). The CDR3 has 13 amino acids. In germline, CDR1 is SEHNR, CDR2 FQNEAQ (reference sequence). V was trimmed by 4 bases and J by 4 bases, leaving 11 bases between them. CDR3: CASSSRQLYEQYF. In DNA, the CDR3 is TGTGCCAGCAGCTCCAGACAGCTATACGAGCAGTACTTC.

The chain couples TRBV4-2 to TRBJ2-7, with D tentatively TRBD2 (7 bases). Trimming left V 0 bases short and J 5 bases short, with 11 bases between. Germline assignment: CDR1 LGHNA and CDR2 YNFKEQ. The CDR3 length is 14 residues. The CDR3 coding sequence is TGTGCCAGCAGCCAAGATAGGGGGGGTAACGAGCAGTACTTC. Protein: CASSQDRGGNEQYF.